The clone carrying this TCR beta chain was found a few times. Each CDR3 protein is one row after TCRdb ran MiXCR on the 5' RACE reads. This sample has approximately 190,000 distinct CDR3 sequences; approximately 16% occur once, and the top ten carry over 35%. This record comes from a study of identical twins. The CDR3 covers 15 residues. Germline V gives CDR1 DFQATT, CDR2 SNEGSKA (reference sequence). V gave up 3 bases and J gave up 0 bases, with 14 bases separating them. These data were also filed under a second study, of T cells expressing NK-cell markers. That work states: Whether the expanded NKG2C+ T cell clones recognized HCMV remained unclear.

The V and J genes are TRBV20-1 and TRBJ1-1, with no clear D. The receptor was derived from a woman aged 18-29 years in good health. Sequenced sample: CD8+ T cells sorted from blood. The CDR3 is CSARRLGTLNTEAFF. Written as DNA, the CDR3 is TGCAGTGCTAGGAGACTGGGTACATTGAACACTGAAGCTTTCTTT.